These T cell receptor beta chains were read from a single sample in a study of CD8+ T cells in alopecia areata. TCRdb's table, derived via immunoSEQ multiplex PCR, lists solely in-frame clones and lacks some. The repertoire holds 4,000 or so clones, roughly 60% seen once, with approximately 10% in the top ten. Specimen: skin, collected around week 37, from a patient treated with tofacitinib. The receptors shown here come from a human donor with alopecia areata. Each CDR3 is given with its conserved first and last residue. A D gene is named only where the DNA matches it firmly. A clone size is listed for some rows: how often the clone was seen (once, few, many), or a class if it is expanded.

J gene	V gene	D gene	CDR3 length	clone size	CDR3 protein	CDR3 DNA
TRBJ2-7	TRBV29-1	TRBD1	13	NA	CSVRQGDSYEQYF	TGCAGCGTGAGACAGGGTGACTCCTACGAGCAGTACTTC
TRBJ2-7	TRBV25-1	NA	14	NA	CASSGVDRLHEQYF	TGTGCCAGCAGTGGCGTCGACAGACTCCACGAGCAGTACTTC
TRBJ2-5	TRBV4-1	TRBD2	14	NA	CASSNPSGQETQYF	TGCGCCAGCAGCAATCCTAGCGGCCAAGAGACCCAGTACTTC
TRBJ2-5	TRBV6-1	NA	11	NA	CASSFQETQYF	TGTGCCAGCAGTTTCCAAGAGACCCAGTACTTC
TRBJ2-1	TRBV28	TRBD2	15	few	CASSLPLAGVSEQFF	TGTGCCAGCAGTTTACCACTAGCGGGAGTGAGTGAGCAGTTCTTC
TRBJ1-3	TRBV5-1	NA	14	NA	CASSRASSGNTIYF	TGCGCCAGCAGCCGGGCTTCCTCTGGAAACACCATATATTTT
TRBJ2-1	TRBV11-1	TRBD1	15	NA	CASSLEGTGANEQFF	TGTGCCAGCAGCTTAGAAGGGACAGGGGCAAATGAGCAGTTCTTC
TRBJ2-7	TRBV4-1	NA	18	NA	CASSQGPKTALNPYEQYF	TGCGCCAGCAGCCAAGGACCTAAGACAGCCTTAAACCCCTACGAGCAGTACTTC
TRBJ1-1	TRBV18	NA	13	NA	CASSQKPNTEAFF	TGTGCCAGCTCCCAGAAACCGAACACTGAAGCTTTCTTT
TRBJ2-4	TRBV10-3	NA	13	NA	CAISESKGWFQYF	TGTGCCATCAGTGAGTCGAAGGGGTGGTTTCAGTACTTC
TRBJ2-1	TRBV9	NA	16	NA	CASRRIAETSGNEQFF	TGTGCCAGCAGAAGAATAGCGGAAACCTCGGGGAATGAGCAGTTCTTC
TRBJ2-6	TRBV6-1	TRBD1	17	NA	CASNEGGLISGANVLTF	TGTGCCAGCAATGAAGGGGGCCTAATCTCTGGGGCCAACGTCCTGACTTTC
TRBJ2-1	TRBV4-1	TRBD1	17	NA	CASSQGGTGGVRNEQFF	TGCGCCAGCAGCCAGGGGGGGACAGGGGGCGTTAGGAATGAGCAGTTCTTC
TRBJ2-7	TRBV30	TRBD1	14	NA	CAWRKQDRVHEQYF	TGTGCCTGGAGGAAGCAGGACAGGGTCCACGAGCAGTACTTC
TRBJ1-2	TRBV30	NA	13	NA	CAWSRDTNYGYTF	TGTGCCTGGAGCCGGGACACTAACTATGGCTACACCTTC
TRBJ2-5	TRBV7-9	NA	13	NA	CASSLQDQETQYF	TGTGCCAGCAGCTTACAGGACCAAGAGACCCAGTACTTC
TRBJ2-7	TRBV5-6	NA	13	large	CASSHGTDYEQYF	TGTGCCAGCAGCCACGGGACGGACTACGAGCAGTACTTC
TRBJ2-5	TRBV2	NA	13	few	CASSAGTDSTQYF	TGTGCCAGCAGTGCCGGGACTGACAGTACCCAGTACTTC
TRBJ2-4	TRBV11-2	NA	13	NA	CASSFVSGDIQYF	TGTGCCAGCAGCTTTGTGTCCGGGGACATTCAGTACTTC
TRBJ1-3	TRBV9	NA	15	NA	CASSSPGGAGNTIYF	TGTGCCAGCAGCTCCCCCGGGGGTGCCGGAAACACCATATATTTT
TRBJ1-2	TRBV6-5	NA	11	once	CASSMGLGYTF	TGTGCCAGCAGTATGGGGCTTGGCTACACCTTC
TRBJ1-4	TRBV30	TRBD1	15	NA	CAWHPPGQPNEKLFF	TGTGCCTGGCACCCGCCGGGACAGCCTAATGAAAAACTGTTTTTT